These T cell receptor beta chains were read from a single sample in a study of blood T cell repertoires in COVID-19. The table came from immunoSEQ multiplex PCR; TCRdb's copy has only in-frame clones and leaves some out. The sample has roughly 250,000 clones; approximately 83% are singletons. The sequenced sample consisted of peripheral blood. These receptors all stem from a woman aged 50 to 60 with acute or convalescent COVID-19. CDR3s include the opening cysteine and the closing phenylalanine or tryptophan. D genes are given only for firm matches. Size is omitted from some rows. Given values are once, few, many or a class for expanded clones.

TRBD1 once TRBJ2-2 TRBV5-1 TGCGCCAGCCGAAAGACAGGGGCCCACACCGGGGAGCTGTTTTTT CASRKTGAHTGELFF
- - TRBJ2-3 TRBV3-1/TRBV3-2 TGTGCCAGCAGCCAAGATCCGGTCACAGATACGCAGTATTTT CASSQDPVTDTQYF
TRBD1 - TRBJ1-4 TRBV15 TGTGCCACCAGCAGATCGACAGGGCTTAATGAAAAACTGTTTTTT CATSRSTGLNEKLFF
TRBD1 - TRBJ2-2 TRBV5-1 TGCGCCAGCAGGCTTCTGCGACAGGGGAACACCGGGGAGCTGTTTTTT CASRLLRQGNTGELFF
TRBD2 - TRBJ2-3 TRBV7-8 TGTGCCAGCAGTGCGCAGCGGGGGGGAACAGATACGCAGTATTTT CASSAQRGGTDTQYF
TRBD2 - TRBJ2-5 TRBV5-4 TGTGCCAGCACGCGGGAGGGCCAGTATGAGACCCAGTACTTC CASTREGQYETQYF
TRBD2 - TRBJ2-1 TRBV5-1 TGCGCCAGCAGCACGCGACTAGCCGACAATGAGCAGTTCTTC CASSTRLADNEQFF
- - TRBJ2-5 TRBV7-3 TGTGCCAGCAGCTTACCCCGGGAGACCCAGTACTTC CASSLPRETQYF
- - TRBJ1-1 TRBV5-6 TGTGCCAGCAGCCCAGGGACGTGGGACTTTCCTGAAGCTTTCTTT CASSPGTWDFPEAFF
- - TRBJ1-3 TRBV6-5 TGTGCCAGCAGTTACACACGCTCTGGAAACACCATATATTTT CASSYTRSGNTIYF
- few TRBJ2-5 TRBV6-5 TGTGCCAGCAGTTACCGACTAGATGGAGAGACCCAGTACTTC CASSYRLDGETQYF
- - TRBJ1-3 TRBV15 TGTGCCACCAGCAGAGATACAGGGATGGGAAACACCATATATTTT CATSRDTGMGNTIYF
TRBD1 - TRBJ1-3 TRBV19 TGTGCCAGTAGAGGTGGACAGGCTATCTCTGGAAACACCATATATTTT CASRGGQAISGNTIYF
TRBD2 once TRBJ2-6 TRBV3-1/TRBV3-2 TGTGCCAGCAGCCCGGGACTAGCGAAAGGCTCTGGGGCCAACGTCCTGACTTTC CASSPGLAKGSGANVLTF
TRBD1 - TRBJ1-5 TRBV6-5 TGTGCCAGCAGGACAGGGGACAATCAGCCCCAGCATTTT CASRTGDNQPQHF
- - TRBJ1-5 TRBV6-5 TGTGCCAGCAGTTCCCGGGAACAGCAGCCCCAGCATTTT CASSSREQQPQHF
TRBD1 few TRBJ1-3 TRBV19 TGTGCCAGTACCCGACAGGGGGCTGGAAACACCATATATTTT CASTRQGAGNTIYF
- - TRBJ1-1 TRBV12-3/TRBV12-4 TGTGCCAGCACCACAGGATTTGAAGCTTTCTTT CASTTGFEAFF
TRBD2 - TRBJ2-7 TRBV7-2 TGTGCCAGCAGTCTTAAACGGACTAGCGGGAGTCACGAGCAGTACTTC CASSLKRTSGSHEQYF
- - TRBJ1-6 TRBV28 TGTGCCAGCAGTATTCCCACAGGGTCGAATAATTCACCCCTCCACTTT CASSIPTGSNNSPLHF
- - TRBJ2-1 TRBV5-5 TGTGCCAGCAGCCCCTCGACAATCTCCTACAATGAGCAGTTCTTC CASSPSTISYNEQFF
- - TRBJ1-2 TRBV7-2 TGTGCCAGCAGCTTAGGACAGAACTATGGCTACACCTTC CASSLGQNYGYTF
- few TRBJ1-5 TRBV6-6 TGTGCCAGCAGGAGGGGCAATCAGCCCCAGCATTTT CASRRGNQPQHF
- few TRBJ1-5 TRBV7-2 TGTGCCAGCAGCCCCAGGGTTGGGAGCAATCAGCCCCAGCATTTT CASSPRVGSNQPQHF
TRBD1 - TRBJ1-5 TRBV28 TGTGCCAGCAGGGGTCTATTAGGGGGCGGTCAGCCCCAGCATTTT CASRGLLGGGQPQHF
- - TRBJ2-5 TRBV6-7 TGTGCCAGCAGTTCGGTCGGCGACTATACGGAGACCCAGTACTTC CASSSVGDYTETQYF
- - TRBJ2-1 TRBV28 TGTGCCAGCGAAGTCCGGGGAAATGAGCAGTTCTTC CASEVRGNEQFF
TRBD2 - TRBJ2-1 TRBV5-6 TGTGCCAGCGCCGTTTACGGCGGGAGTATCGGCTACAATGAGCAGTTCTTC CASAVYGGSIGYNEQFF
TRBD2 - TRBJ2-7 TRBV7-2 TGTGCCAGCAGCCCCTCCCACCTTAGCGGGGGCTACGAGCAGTACTTC CASSPSHLSGGYEQYF
TRBD1 once TRBJ1-6 TRBV5-1 TGCGCCAGCAGCACGGACAGGGGTGGAAATTCACCCCTCCACTTT CASSTDRGGNSPLHF
TRBD1 - TRBJ2-3 TRBV5-1 TGCGCCAGCAGCTTCGGACAGGGGAGAACAGATACGCAGTATTTT CASSFGQGRTDTQYF
TRBD1 - TRBJ1-2 TRBV5-1 TGCGCCAGCAGCCCAGGACAGGGAGGGCGTAACTATGGCTACACCTTC CASSPGQGGRNYGYTF
TRBD1 - TRBJ1-5 TRBV12-3/TRBV12-4 TGTGCCAGCAGCGGAGACAGGGCCCAGCCCCAGCATTTT CASSGDRAQPQHF
TRBD1 - TRBJ2-7 TRBV5-1 TGCGCCAGCAGCTCTCGCCCAGGACAGGGGATGTACGAGCAGTACTTC CASSSRPGQGMYEQYF
TRBD2 - TRBJ2-7 TRBV14 TGTGCCAGCAGCGCCGCGGGAGGGGTCCCCTCTTACGAGCAGTACTTC CASSAAGGVPSYEQYF
- - TRBJ1-2 TRBV5-1 TGCGCCAGCAGCTTGGCCATTTTCGGGGGGTATGGCTACACCTTC CASSLAIFGGYGYTF
TRBD1 - TRBJ1-3 TRBV5-5 TGTGCCAGCAGCTTGGAGGGGGACAGCTACTCTGGAAACACCATATATTTT CASSLEGDSYSGNTIYF
TRBD1 few TRBJ1-5 TRBV7-8 TGTGCCAGCAGCCTCAGGGACAGGCGGGATCAGCCCCAGCATTTT CASSLRDRRDQPQHF
TRBD1 - TRBJ1-4 TRBV2 TGTGCCAGCAGTGATGAAGGGACAGGGGTGACTAATGAAAAACTGTTTTTT CASSDEGTGVTNEKLFF
TRBD2 - TRBJ2-3 TRBV5-1 TGCGCCAGCAGCTCTCGACTAGCGGTGGGGGTCACAGATACGCAGTATTTT CASSSRLAVGVTDTQYF
TRBD2 - TRBJ2-3 TRBV6-5 TGTGCCAGCAGTTGGGGGACTAGCGGAAGCACAGATACGCAGTATTTT CASSWGTSGSTDTQYF
TRBD1 - TRBJ2-7 TRBV28 TGTGCCAGCAGTTTCGGGACAGGGACCTACGAGCAGTACTTC CASSFGTGTYEQYF
TRBD2 - TRBJ2-5 TRBV3-1/TRBV3-2 TGTGCCAGCAACCTAGCGGGGCCCCAAGAGACCCAGTACTTC CASNLAGPQETQYF
- - TRBJ1-1 TRBV12-3/TRBV12-4 TGTGCCAGCAGTTTAGGTAGTAACACTGAAGCTTTCTTT CASSLGSNTEAFF
TRBD2 - TRBJ2-1 TRBV7-3 TGTGCCAGCAGCTTAGGGCTAGCGGGGGGGACCTCCTACAATGAGCAGTTCTTC CASSLGLAGGTSYNEQFF
TRBD1 - TRBJ1-2 TRBV28 TGTGCCAGCAGTTTAGGGACAGGGAGGGATGGCTACACCTTC CASSLGTGRDGYTF
TRBD1 - TRBJ1-6 TRBV7-3 TGTGCCAGCAGCCTTACAGGGGGCAGGTCACCCCTCCACTTT CASSLTGGRSPLHF
- once TRBJ1-6 TRBV19 TGTGCCAGTAGTATTCGGGGTTCACCCCTCCACTTT CASSIRGSPLHF
- - TRBJ1-1 TRBV3-1/TRBV3-2 TGTGCCAGCAGCCAAACACTGAACACTGAAGCTTTCTTT CASSQTLNTEAFF
- - TRBJ2-1 TRBV30 TGTGCCTGGAGTGGGAGGCTCTACAATGAGCAGTTCTTC CAWSGRLYNEQFF
- - TRBJ1-5 TRBV30 TGTGCCTGGAGTCTGGAACAGAGAAATCAGCCCCAGCATTTT CAWSLEQRNQPQHF
- - TRBJ2-5 TRBV30 TGTGCCTGGAGTGTGGGCAGGGGTGTTTTAGAGACCCAGTACTTC CAWSVGRGVLETQYF